Included here is one T cell receptor beta chain sequence, with context. Its target is not known. Between the trimmed V and J ends, which lost 6 bases and 7 bases, there was a span of 19 bases. The CDR3 spans 15 residues. Germline V gene sequence: CDR1 MNHEY, CDR2 SMNVEV (reference sequence). The data originate from a study of CD4+ T cells in melanoma. General study points: Diverse differentiation states were reported for melanoma neoantigen-specific CD4+ T cells. CD8+ T cell, macrophage and B cell function reportedly correlated with neoantigen-specific CD4+ T cells.

TCRdb's copy holds only in-frame clones and misses some; the assay was immunoSEQ multiplex PCR. The sample shows 20,000 to 25,000 clones, over 75% of them seen only once. The sequence was obtained from a human donor with melanoma. The V gene is TRBV27, the J gene TRBJ1-5; the D gene is possibly TRBD1 (5 bases). The CDR3, as DNA: TGTGCCAGCAGCCCTAGCGGGGGTGCATTGCAGCCCCAGCATTTT. Amino acid sequence: CASSPSGGALQPQHF.